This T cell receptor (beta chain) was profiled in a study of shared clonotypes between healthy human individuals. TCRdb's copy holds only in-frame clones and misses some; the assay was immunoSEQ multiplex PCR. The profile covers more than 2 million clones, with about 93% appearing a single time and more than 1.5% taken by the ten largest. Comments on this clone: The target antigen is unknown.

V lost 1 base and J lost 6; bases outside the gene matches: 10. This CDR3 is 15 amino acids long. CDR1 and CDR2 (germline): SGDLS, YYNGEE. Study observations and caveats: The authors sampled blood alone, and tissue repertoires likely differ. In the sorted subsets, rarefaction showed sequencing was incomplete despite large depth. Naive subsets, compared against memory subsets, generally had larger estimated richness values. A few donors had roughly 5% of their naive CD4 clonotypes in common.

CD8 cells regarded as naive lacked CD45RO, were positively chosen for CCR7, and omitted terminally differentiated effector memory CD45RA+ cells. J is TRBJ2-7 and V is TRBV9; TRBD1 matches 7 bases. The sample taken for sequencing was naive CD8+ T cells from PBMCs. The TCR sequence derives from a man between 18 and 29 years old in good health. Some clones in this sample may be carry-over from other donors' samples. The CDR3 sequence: CASSVTGTVSGEQYF. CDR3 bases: TGTGCCAGCAGCGTAACCGGGACAGTCTCTGGCGAGCAGTACTTC.